This T cell receptor beta chain appears in the sequencing data of a study of blood T cell repertoires in COVID-19. On the study more broadly: Acute-phase and convalescent COVID-19 samples originated in the United States, Italy and Spain.

The data were produced by immunoSEQ multiplex PCR, yet TCRdb's version contains in-frame clones alone and is incomplete. This sample has about 120,000 clones, with around three quarters found just once. The sequence was collected from a man aged 35-49 years with active or convalescent COVID-19. Sequences were obtained from peripheral blood.

As DNA, the CDR3 is TGTGCCAGCAGTCAAATAGAGACTAGCGGGGGCACAGATACGCAGTATTTT. Its translation is CASSQIETSGGTDTQYF. V gene TRBV27 combines with J gene TRBJ2-3; TRBD2 aligns across 11 bases. CDR1 is MNHEY and CDR2 is SMNVEV in the germline V gene (reference sequence). CDR3 length equals 17 residues. V lost 5 bases to trimming and J lost 1 base; unmatched junction nucleotides: 8.